This T cell receptor (beta chain) was observed in a study of response to subunit inactivated influenza vaccine. Study-wide results and limits: Authors suggested each seasonal influenza vaccination recruits few new T cells.

Trimming at V came to 0 bases and at J to 6 bases, leaving 5 bases not matched to a gene. Germline CDR1 SGHRS, CDR2 YFSETQ. This CDR3 is built from 15 residues. At least ten counts were recorded for this clonotype. What it recognizes is unknown. TCRdb independently ran MiXCR on the RT-PCR reads; one entry per CDR3 protein. The profile shows roughly 780,000 distinct CDR3 sequences, about 18% of them singletons. This sample comprised PBMCs from blood, obtained about 5 days after vaccination. The chain joins TRBV5-1 to TRBJ1-2; 10 bases are shared with TRBD1. This receptor was obtained from a man aged 50 or older who received an inactivated influenza vaccine. The chain's CDR3 is CASSLAMGQGNGYTF. CDR3 in DNA: TGCGCCAGCAGCTTGGCAATGGGACAGGGGAATGGCTACACCTTC.